The 19 T cell receptor beta chains below were found in one sample sequenced in a study of T cells in Graves' hyperthyroidism and ophthalmopathy. Authors of the study amplified TCR beta CDR3 regions from RNA transcripts. TCR CDR3 regions were first amplified by RT-PCR with HTBI primers. One entry per CDR3 protein, called by TCRdb with MiXCR from the multiplex PCR reads. The sample records roughly 290,000 distinct CDR3 sequences, around 15% being singletons. The specimen sequenced was blood. These receptors originate from a woman aged 60 to 75 with Graves' ophthalmopathy.

There are many counts of this clonotype. This chain joins TRBV12-3 or TRBV12-4 and TRBJ1-4, with 7 bases aligning to TRBD1. This CDR3 spans 15 amino acids. V dropped 5 bases and J dropped 5; count of bases not matched to a gene: 8. CDR3 protein: CASSDKGAGNEKLFF. DNA of the CDR3: TGTGCCAGCAGTGATAAGGGGGCCGGAAATGAAAAACTGTTTTTT.

This clonotype appeared a few times. The chain carries TRBV6-2 or TRBV6-3 and TRBJ2-2; D uncertain. This CDR3 comprises 12 residues. Germline loops: CDR1 MNHEY, CDR2 SVGEGT. Deletions cut 7 bases from V and 5 bases from J, with 8 bases between. DNA for the CDR3: TGTGCCAGCAAACAAGGGACCGGGGAGCTGTTTTTT. Amino acids: CASKQGTGELFF.

The chain links TRBV27 to TRBJ1-6, with D possibly being TRBD1 (6 bases). Germline CDR1 MNHEY, CDR2 SMNVEV (reference sequence). The CDR3 has 14 amino acids. V lost 5 bases and J 9 bases, leaving 14 bases between the germline ends. Here the CDR3 reads CASSPIDRSSPLHF. DNA of the CDR3: TGTGCCAGCAGTCCAATTGACAGGAGTTCACCCCTCCACTTT.

This clonotype was observed many times. The J gene is TRBJ2-5, the V gene TRBV12-3 or TRBV12-4, with 7 positions matching TRBD1. The V gene end was trimmed by 3 bases and the J gene end by 8 bases; junction bases not matched to a gene: 9. The CDR3 is made up of 14 amino acids. For the CDR3, the DNA is TGTGCCAGCAGTTTCGAAGGGGGCACCGTTACCCAGTACTTC. Its translation: CASSFEGGTVTQYF.

This clonotype was counted many times. This chain joins TRBV4-3 and TRBJ2-7, with D uncertain. Per the germline V gene, CDR1 is LGHNA and CDR2 is YSLEER. The CDR3 extends over 14 amino acids. With 4 bases removed from V and 1 base from J, the gap between germline ends came to 11 bases. The CDR3 nucleotides read TGCGCCAGCAGCCGCGTTCTGGCATCCTACGAGCAGTACTTC. Its translation: CASSRVLASYEQYF.

The genes are TRBV19 and TRBJ1-2; a possible D gene is TRBD1 (6 bases). Germline loops: CDR1 LNHDA, CDR2 SQIVND (reference sequence). Trimming took off 7 bases at V and 8 bases at J, with 17 bases between the two ends. The CDR3 contains 13 residues. The CDR3 loop is CASTAQGKRGYTF. The CDR3 bases are TGTGCCAGTACCGCCCAGGGGAAGCGGGGCTACACCTTC.

This clonotype was observed at least ten times. The J gene is TRBJ2-7, the V gene TRBV27; D not resolved. The CDR3 totals 13 residues. V dropped 5 bases and J dropped 0 bases, with 8 bases sitting between them. Per the germline V gene, CDR1 is MNHEY and CDR2 is SMNVEV (reference sequence). The CDR3 DNA is TGTGCCAGCAGTCCTCACGACTCCTACGAGCAGTACTTC. Translating it yields CASSPHDSYEQYF.

This clonotype occurred many times. The J gene is TRBJ1-1, the V gene TRBV10-3; D call uncertain. From germline, CDR1 is ENHRY and CDR2 SYGVKD. V lost 10 bases and J lost 1, with 19 bases in between. This CDR3 is built from 15 residues. The CDR3 sequence: CATKISEGGNTEAFF. In DNA form, the CDR3 reads TGTGCCACAAAAATTTCGGAGGGAGGGAACACTGAAGCTTTCTTT.

This clonotype appeared a few times. This chain uses TRBV6-2 or TRBV6-3 with TRBJ2-7; TRBD1 aligns across 10 bases. V was clipped by 0 bases and J by 2 bases; unmatched bases: 4. Germline lookup yields CDR1 MNHEY and CDR2 SVGEGT. This CDR3 has 16 residues. The CDR3 region has the DNA TGTGCCAGCAGTTACTCGGGACAGGGGCTTCCCTACGAGCAGTACTTC. The encoded protein is CASSYSGQGLPYEQYF.

This clonotype was seen ten or more times. V gene TRBV11-1 combines with J gene TRBJ2-7; D might be TRBD1 or TRBD2, each matching 6 bases. The CDR3 is 17 residues long. Trimming pared 2 bases from V and 0 bases from J, leaving 17 bases between. The germline gives CDR1 SGHAT, CDR2 FQDESV (reference sequence). CDR3: CASSLLLTGDISYEQYF. The CDR3 DNA is TGTGCCAGCAGCTTACTTCTCACGGGGGACATCTCCTACGAGCAGTACTTC.

This clonotype has more than one count but fewer than ten. The CDR3 reads CSAMQGNTEAFF. CDR3 sequence (DNA): TGCAGTGCTATGCAAGGGAACACTGAAGCTTTCTTT. This chain uses TRBV20-1 with TRBJ1-1; D remains ambiguous. The V end lost 4 bases, the J end lost 1 base, and 7 bases lay between the germline ends. CDR1 and CDR2 from the germline V gene are DFQATT and SNEGSKA (reference sequence). The CDR3 contains 12 residues.

This clonotype was observed a few times. The chain recombines TRBV7-6 with TRBJ2-2, with TRBD2 identical over 7 bases. The V segment lost 5 bases and the J segment 1 base; nucleotides outside the gene matches: 7. This CDR3 has 16 residues. The germline V gene has CDR1 SGHVS and CDR2 FNYEAQ. The CDR3 loop reads CASSQEIAGNTGELFF. The DNA of the CDR3 is TGTGCCAGCAGCCAAGAAATAGCGGGGAACACCGGGGAGCTGTTTTTT. The entire variable domain, with the rest obtained from reference TRBV7-6 and TRBJ2-2, is as follows: GAGVSQSPRYKVTKRGQDVALRCDPISGHVSLYWYRQALGQGPEFLTYFNYEAQQDKSGLPNDRFSAERPEGSISTLTIQRTEQRDSAMYRCASSQEIAGNTGELFFGEGSRLTVL.

The gene calls are TRBV9 and TRBJ2-2; a possible D gene is TRBD2 (6 bases). The V end lost 6 bases, the J end lost 5 bases, and 17 bases lay between the germline ends. CDR1 and CDR2 from the germline V gene are SGDLS and YYNGEE. The CDR3 is made up of 15 amino acids. CDR3 protein: CASKREVGGTGELFF. The CDR3 nucleotides read TGTGCCAGCAAACGGGAAGTCGGGGGTACCGGGGAGCTGTTTTTT.

The chain joins TRBV29-1 to TRBJ2-1; 10 bases agree with TRBD2. Unmatched junction bases numbered 10, after V lost 3 bases and J lost 8 bases. The CDR3 spans 15 residues. Germline lookup yields CDR1 SQVTM and CDR2 ANQGSEA. The CDR3 sequence is CSVDGASGRVYEQFF. CDR3 in DNA: TGCAGCGTTGACGGGGCTAGCGGGAGAGTATATGAGCAGTTCTTC.

The chain carries TRBV5-6 and TRBJ1-4, with D unresolved. In germline, CDR1 is SGHDT, CDR2 YYEEEE. The CDR3 has 13 residues. V was trimmed by 4 bases and J by 7 bases, leaving 11 bases between them. Here the CDR3 DNA reads TGTGCCAGCAGCCGGAGGAGAAGTGAAAAACTGTTTTTT. Translating it yields CASSRRRSEKLFF.

This clonotype was seen at least ten times. The V call is TRBV7-8, the J call TRBJ1-2; D is ambiguous. The germline gives CDR1 SGHVS, CDR2 FQNEAQ. CDR3 size: 13 residues. V was shortened by 3 bases and J by 2 bases, with 7 bases between the two germline ends. CDR3 region: CASSFLGNYGYTF. DNA of the CDR3: TGTGCCAGCAGCTTTTTAGGGAACTATGGCTACACCTTC.

This clonotype was seen more than once but under ten times. The gene calls are TRBV4-1 and TRBJ1-3; D is undetermined. Trimming took off 0 bases at V and 5 bases at J, with 14 bases between the two ends. CDR3 length: 16 residues. From germline, CDR1 is MGHRA and CDR2 YSYEKL. CDR3 coding DNA: TGCGCCAGCAGCCAAGAAGCCGCATTTCATAGAAACACCATATATTTT. This gives the protein CASSQEAAFHRNTIYF.

The chain carries TRBV12-3 or TRBV12-4 and TRBJ2-5; D possibly corresponds to TRBD1 (6 bases). The CDR3 is made up of 16 amino acids. V was shortened by 7 bases and J by 5 bases, with 23 bases between the two germline ends. CDR3 sequence (DNA): TGTGCCAGCAACCTCCAACCGGCAGGGGCCTGGGAGACCCAGTACTTC. Residues: CASNLQPAGAWETQYF.

This chain uses TRBV5-1 with TRBJ1-1; 9 bases match TRBD1. Germline CDR1 reads SGHRS; CDR2 reads YFSETQ. V lost 7 bases to trimming and J lost 1 base; unmatched junction nucleotides: 5. The CDR3 spans 14 residues. The CDR3 DNA is TGCGCCAGCCGTGAACAGGGGGCGAACACTGAAGCTTTCTTT. Translation gives CASREQGANTEAFF.